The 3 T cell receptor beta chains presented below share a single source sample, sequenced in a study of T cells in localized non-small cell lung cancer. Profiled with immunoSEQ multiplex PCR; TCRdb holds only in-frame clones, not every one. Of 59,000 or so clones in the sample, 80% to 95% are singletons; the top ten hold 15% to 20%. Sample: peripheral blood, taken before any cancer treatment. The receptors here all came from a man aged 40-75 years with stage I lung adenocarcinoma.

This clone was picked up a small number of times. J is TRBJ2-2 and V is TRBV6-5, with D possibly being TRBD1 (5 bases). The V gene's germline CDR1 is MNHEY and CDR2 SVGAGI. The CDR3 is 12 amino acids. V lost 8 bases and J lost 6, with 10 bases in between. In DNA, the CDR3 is TGTGCCAGCTACGACAGATCCGGGGAGCTGTTTTTT. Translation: CASYDRSGELFF.

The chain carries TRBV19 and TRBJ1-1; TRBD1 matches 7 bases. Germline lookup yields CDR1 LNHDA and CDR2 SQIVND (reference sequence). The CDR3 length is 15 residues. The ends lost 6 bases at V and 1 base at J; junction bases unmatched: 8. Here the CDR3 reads CASSSTGVPNTEAFF. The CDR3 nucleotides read TGTGCCAGTAGCTCTACAGGGGTTCCGAACACTGAAGCTTTCTTT.

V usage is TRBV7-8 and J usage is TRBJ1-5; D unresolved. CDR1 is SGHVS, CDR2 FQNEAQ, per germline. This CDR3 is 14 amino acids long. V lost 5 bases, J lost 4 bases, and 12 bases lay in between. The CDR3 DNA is TGTGCCAGCAGCCAAGGGCTTCCGAATCAGCCCCAGCATTTT. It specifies CASSQGLPNQPQHF. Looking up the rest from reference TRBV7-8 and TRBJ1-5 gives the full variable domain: GAGVSQSPRYKVAKRGQDVALRCDPISGHVSLFWYQQALGQGPEFLTYFQNEAQLDKSGLPSDRFFAERPEGSVSTLKIQRTQQEDSAVYLCASSQGLPNQPQHFGDGTRLSIL.